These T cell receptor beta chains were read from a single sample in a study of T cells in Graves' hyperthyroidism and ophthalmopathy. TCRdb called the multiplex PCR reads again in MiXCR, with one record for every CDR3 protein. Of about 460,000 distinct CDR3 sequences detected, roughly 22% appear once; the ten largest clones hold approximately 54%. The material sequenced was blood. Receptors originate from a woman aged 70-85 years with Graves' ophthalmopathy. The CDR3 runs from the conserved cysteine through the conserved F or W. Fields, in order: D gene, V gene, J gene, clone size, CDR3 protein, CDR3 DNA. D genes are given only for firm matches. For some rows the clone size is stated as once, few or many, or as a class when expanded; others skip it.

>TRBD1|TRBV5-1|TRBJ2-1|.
CASSLAPDRGYNEQFF
TGCGCCAGCAGCTTGGCCCCAGACAGGGGATACAATGAGCAGTTCTTC
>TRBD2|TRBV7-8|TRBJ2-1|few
CASSFRLAVRYNEQFF
TGTGCCAGCAGCTTCCGACTAGCGGTGAGATACAATGAGCAGTTCTTC
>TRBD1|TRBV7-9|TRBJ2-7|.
CASSLSSRTGVDEQYF
TGTGCCAGCAGCCTATCGTCCAGGACAGGAGTCGACGAGCAGTACTTC
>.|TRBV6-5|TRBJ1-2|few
CASSSTGATGYTF
TGTGCCAGCAGTTCTACGGGGGCGACAGGCTACACCTTC
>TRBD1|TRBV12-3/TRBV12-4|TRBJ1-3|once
CASSFRTGGPYSGNTIYF
TGTGCCAGCAGTTTCAGGACAGGGGGACCCTACTCTGGAAACACCATATATTTT
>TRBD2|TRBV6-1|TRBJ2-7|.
CASSEIRTSGYEQYF
TGTGCCAGCAGTGAAATTAGAACTAGCGGCTACGAGCAGTACTTC
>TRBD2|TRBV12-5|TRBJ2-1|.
CASGLAGWTSGRYRDEQFF
TGTGCTAGTGGTTTGGCAGGATGGACTAGCGGTAGGTATAGGGATGAGCAGTTCTTC
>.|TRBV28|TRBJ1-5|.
CASSLSQGGSNQPQHF
TGTGCCAGCAGTTTATCGCAGGGCGGGAGCAATCAGCCCCAGCATTTT
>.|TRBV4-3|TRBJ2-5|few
CASSQTFGGQETQYF
TGCGCCAGCAGCCAGACCTTCGGCGGGCAAGAGACCCAGTACTTC
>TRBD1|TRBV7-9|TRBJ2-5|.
CASSLVGQGSIQETQYF
TGTGCCAGCAGCTTAGTGGGACAGGGAAGTATCCAAGAGACCCAGTACTTC
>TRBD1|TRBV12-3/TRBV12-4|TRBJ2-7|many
CASSFRGQGAEQYF
TGTGCCAGCAGTTTCCGGGGACAGGGGGCCGAGCAGTACTTC
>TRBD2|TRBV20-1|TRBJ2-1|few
CSAPTLTSGRSSSYNEQFF
TGCAGTGCTCCCACCCTTACTAGCGGGAGGTCAAGCTCCTACAATGAGCAGTTCTTC
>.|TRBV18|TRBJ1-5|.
CASSPRSVYSNQPQHF
TGTGCCAGCTCCCCACGGTCCGTTTATAGCAATCAGCCCCAGCATTTT
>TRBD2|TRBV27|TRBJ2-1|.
CASCRGLAGYNEQFF
TGTGCCAGCTGCAGGGGACTAGCGGGATACAATGAGCAGTTCTTC
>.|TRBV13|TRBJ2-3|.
CASRAFRWGTDTQYF
TGTGCCAGCAGAGCTTTCAGGTGGGGCACAGATACGCAGTATTTT
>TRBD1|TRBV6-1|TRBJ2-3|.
CASSLKRQGLMADTQYF
TGTGCCAGCAGTCTCAAACGACAGGGATTGATGGCAGATACGCAGTATTTT
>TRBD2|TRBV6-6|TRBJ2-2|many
CASSYIQRETGELFF
TGTGCCAGCAGTTACATCCAGCGGGAGACCGGGGAGCTGTTTTTT
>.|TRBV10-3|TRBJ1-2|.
CAISKQGREGYTF
TGTGCCATCAGTAAACAGGGAAGGGAAGGCTACACCTTC
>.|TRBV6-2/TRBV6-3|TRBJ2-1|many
CASTLRRSYNEQFF
TGTGCCAGCACCTTACGGCGGTCCTACAATGAGCAGTTCTTC
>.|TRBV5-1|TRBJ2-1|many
CASSLARGTYNEQFF
TGCGCCAGCAGCTTGGCCAGGGGAACCTACAATGAGCAGTTCTTC
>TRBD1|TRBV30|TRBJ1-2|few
CAWAGQGIVGGYGYTF
TGTGCCTGGGCGGGACAGGGGATCGTCGGTGGCTATGGCTACACCTTC
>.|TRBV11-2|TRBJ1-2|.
CASVGAGDYYGYTF
TGTGCCAGCGTCGGGGCAGGGGACTACTATGGCTACACCTTC
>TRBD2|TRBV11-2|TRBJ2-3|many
CASSLGWLAGADTQYF
TGTGCCAGCAGCTTAGGTTGGCTAGCGGGAGCAGATACGCAGTATTTT
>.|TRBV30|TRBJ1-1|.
CAWTQTGNTEAFF
TGTGCCTGGACTCAGACAGGGAACACTGAAGCTTTCTTT
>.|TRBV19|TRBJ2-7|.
CASSNGLTSYEQYF
TGTGCCAGTAGTAACGGTCTAACTAGCTACGAGCAGTACTTC
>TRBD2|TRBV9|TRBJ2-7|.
CASSPTSGRLGREQYF
TGTGCCAGCAGCCCTACTAGCGGGAGGCTAGGTAGGGAGCAGTACTTC
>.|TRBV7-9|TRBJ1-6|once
CASSLGVENSPLHF
TGTGCCAGCAGCCTGGGAGTGGAGAATTCACCCCTCCACTTT
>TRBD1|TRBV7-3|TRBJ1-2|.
CASSPSGQGTYGYTF
TGTGCCAGCAGCCCCTCGGGACAGGGTACCTATGGCTACACCTTC
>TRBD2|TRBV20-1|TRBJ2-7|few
CSASWAGGGYEQYF
TGCAGTGCTAGCTGGGCGGGAGGGGGCTACGAGCAGTACTTC
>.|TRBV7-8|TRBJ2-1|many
CASIMPGRDNEQFF
TGTGCCAGCATCATGCCGGGGCGGGACAATGAGCAGTTCTTC
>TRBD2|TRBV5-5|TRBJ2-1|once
CASSLRLASDNEQFF
TGTGCCAGCAGCTTGAGACTAGCATCCGACAATGAGCAGTTCTTC
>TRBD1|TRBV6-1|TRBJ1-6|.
CASSFEGAGSPLHF
TGTGCCAGCAGCTTTGAGGGGGCTGGTTCACCCCTCCACTTT
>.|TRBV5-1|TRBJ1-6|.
CASSPTLRDSPLHF
TGCGCCAGCAGCCCCACTCTCAGGGATTCACCCCTCCACTTT
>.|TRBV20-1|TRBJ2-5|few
CSAPNQNTLGETQYF
TGCAGTGCTCCCAATCAGAACACCTTGGGAGAGACCCAGTACTTC
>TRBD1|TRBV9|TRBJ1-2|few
CASSAVQGNYGYTF
TGTGCCAGCAGCGCCGTACAGGGGAACTATGGCTACACCTTC
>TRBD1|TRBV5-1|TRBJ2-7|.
CASTLQGAANEQYF
TGCGCCAGCACCCTACAGGGGGCTGCTAACGAGCAGTACTTC
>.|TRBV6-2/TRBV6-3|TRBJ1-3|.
CASSYSLSSGNTIYF
TGTGCCAGCAGTTACTCGCTGAGCTCTGGAAACACCATATATTTT